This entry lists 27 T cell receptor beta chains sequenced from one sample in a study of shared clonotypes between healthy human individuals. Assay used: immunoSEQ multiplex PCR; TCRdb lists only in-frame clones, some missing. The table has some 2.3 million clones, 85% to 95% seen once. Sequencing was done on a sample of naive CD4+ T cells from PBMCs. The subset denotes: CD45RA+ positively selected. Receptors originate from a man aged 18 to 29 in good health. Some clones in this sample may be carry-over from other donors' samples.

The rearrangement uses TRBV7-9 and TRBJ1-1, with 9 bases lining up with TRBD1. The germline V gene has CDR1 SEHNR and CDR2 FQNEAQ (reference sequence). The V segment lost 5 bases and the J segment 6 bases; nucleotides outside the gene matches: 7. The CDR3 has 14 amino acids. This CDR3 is CASSIRGTGSEAFF. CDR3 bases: TGTGCCAGCAGCATTAGAGGGACAGGGTCTGAAGCTTTCTTT.

CDR3 nucleotides: TGTGCCAGCAGTTCGTACCTAAGCGGGGAGCTGTTTTTT. It is translated as CASSSYLSGELFF. This chain connects TRBV2 to TRBJ2-2; D is ambiguous. The germline gives CDR1 SNHLY, CDR2 FYNNEI. V lost 5 bases to trimming and J lost 7 bases, with 11 bases between them. The CDR3 contains 13 residues.

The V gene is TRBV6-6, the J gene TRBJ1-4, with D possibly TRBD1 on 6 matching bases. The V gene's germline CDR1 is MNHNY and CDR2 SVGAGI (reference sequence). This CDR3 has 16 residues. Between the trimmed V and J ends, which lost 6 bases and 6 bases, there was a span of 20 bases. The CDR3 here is CASRATGGGWDEKLFF. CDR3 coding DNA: TGTGCCAGCAGGGCTACCGGCGGGGGCTGGGATGAAAAACTGTTTTTT.

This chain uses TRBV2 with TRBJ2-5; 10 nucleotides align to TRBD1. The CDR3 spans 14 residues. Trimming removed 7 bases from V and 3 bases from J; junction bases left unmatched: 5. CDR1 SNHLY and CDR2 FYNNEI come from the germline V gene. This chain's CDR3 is CASTAGQGKETQYF. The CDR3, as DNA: TGTGCCAGCACTGCGGGACAGGGGAAAGAGACCCAGTACTTC.

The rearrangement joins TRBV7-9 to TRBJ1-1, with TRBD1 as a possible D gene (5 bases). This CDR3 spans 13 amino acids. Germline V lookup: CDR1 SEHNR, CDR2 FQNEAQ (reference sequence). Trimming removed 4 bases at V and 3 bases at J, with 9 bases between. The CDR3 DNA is TGTGCCAGCAGCTGGGCAGGGTACACTGAAGCTTTCTTT. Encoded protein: CASSWAGYTEAFF. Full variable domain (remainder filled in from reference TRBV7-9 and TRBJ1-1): DTGVSQNPRHKITKRGQNVTFRCDPISEHNRLYWYRQTLGQGPEFLTYFQNEAQLEKSRLLSDRFSAERPKGSFSTLEIQRTEQGDSAMYLCASSWAGYTEAFFGQGTRLTVV.

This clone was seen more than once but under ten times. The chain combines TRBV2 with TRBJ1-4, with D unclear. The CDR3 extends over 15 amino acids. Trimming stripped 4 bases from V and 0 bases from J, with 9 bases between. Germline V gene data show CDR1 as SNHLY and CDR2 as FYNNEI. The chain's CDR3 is CASSGTVATNEKLFF. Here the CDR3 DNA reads TGTGCCAGCAGTGGTACTGTTGCAACTAATGAAAAACTGTTTTTT. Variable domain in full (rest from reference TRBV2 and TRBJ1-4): EPEVTQTPSHQVTQMGQEVILRCVPISNHLYFYWYRQILGQKVEFLVSFYNNEISEKSEIFDDQFSVERPDGSNFTLKIRSTKLEDSAMYFCASSGTVATNEKLFFGSGTQLSVL.

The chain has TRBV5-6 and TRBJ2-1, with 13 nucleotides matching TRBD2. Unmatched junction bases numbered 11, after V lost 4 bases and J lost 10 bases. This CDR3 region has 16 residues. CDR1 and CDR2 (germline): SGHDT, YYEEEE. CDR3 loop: CASSHYRTSGSREQFF. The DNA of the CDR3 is TGTGCCAGCAGCCATTACAGGACTAGCGGGAGCCGAGAGCAGTTCTTC.

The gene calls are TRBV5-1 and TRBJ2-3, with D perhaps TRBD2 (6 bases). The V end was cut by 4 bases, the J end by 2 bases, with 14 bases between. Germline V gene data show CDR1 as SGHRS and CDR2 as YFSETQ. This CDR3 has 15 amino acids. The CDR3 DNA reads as TGCGCCAGCAGCCCCGGAGGGTATGACACAGATACGCAGTATTTT. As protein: CASSPGGYDTDTQYF.

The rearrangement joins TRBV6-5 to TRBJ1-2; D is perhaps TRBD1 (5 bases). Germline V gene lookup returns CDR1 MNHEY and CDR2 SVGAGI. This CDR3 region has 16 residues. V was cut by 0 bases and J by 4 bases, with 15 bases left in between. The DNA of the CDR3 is TGTGCCAGCAGTTACTCTGGGGCCCGCCAGGGCTATGGCTACACCTTC. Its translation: CASSYSGARQGYGYTF.

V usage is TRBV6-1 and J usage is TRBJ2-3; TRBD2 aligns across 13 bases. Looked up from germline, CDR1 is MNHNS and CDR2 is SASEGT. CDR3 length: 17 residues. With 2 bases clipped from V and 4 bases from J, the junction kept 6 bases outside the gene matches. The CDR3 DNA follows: TGTGCCAGCAGTGAACACAGGACTAGCGGGAGTCCAGATACGCAGTATTTT. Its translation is CASSEHRTSGSPDTQYF.

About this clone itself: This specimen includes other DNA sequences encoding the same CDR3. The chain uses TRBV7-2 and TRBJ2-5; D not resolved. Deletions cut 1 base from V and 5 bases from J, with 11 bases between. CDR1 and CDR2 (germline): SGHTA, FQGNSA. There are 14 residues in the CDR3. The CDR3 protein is CASSLEGGRETQYF. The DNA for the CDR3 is TGTGCCAGCAGCTTAGAGGGCGGCCGGGAGACCCAGTACTTC. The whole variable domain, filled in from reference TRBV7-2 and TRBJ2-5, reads GAGVSQSPSNKVTEKGKDVELRCDPISGHTALYWYRQSLGQGLEFLIYFQGNSAPDKSGLPSDRFSAERTGGSVSTLTIQRTQQEDSAVYLCASSLEGGRETQYFGPGTRLLVL.

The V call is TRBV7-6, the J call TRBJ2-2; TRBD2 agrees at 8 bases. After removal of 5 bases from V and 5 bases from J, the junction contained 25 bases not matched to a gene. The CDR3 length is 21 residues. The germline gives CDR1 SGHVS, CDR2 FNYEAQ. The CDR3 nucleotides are TGTGCCAGCAGCCCCAGGCCCTATAACGGCGGGAGGTTATCGTGGACCGGGGAGCTGTTTTTT. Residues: CASSPRPYNGGRLSWTGELFF.

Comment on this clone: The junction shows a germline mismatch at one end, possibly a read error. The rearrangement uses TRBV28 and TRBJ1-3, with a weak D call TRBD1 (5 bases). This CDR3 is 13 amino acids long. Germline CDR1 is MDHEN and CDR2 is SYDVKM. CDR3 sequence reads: CASSLSGGITIYF. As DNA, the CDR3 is TGTGCCAGCAGTTTATCCGGGGGAATCACCATATATTTT.

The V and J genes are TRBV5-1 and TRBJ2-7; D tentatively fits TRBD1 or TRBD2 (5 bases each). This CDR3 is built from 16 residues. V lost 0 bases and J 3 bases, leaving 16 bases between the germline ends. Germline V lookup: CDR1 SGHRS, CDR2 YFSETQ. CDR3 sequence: CASSLVGVAPDYEQYF. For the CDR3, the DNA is TGCGCCAGCAGCTTGGTGGGGGTTGCCCCAGACTACGAGCAGTACTTC.

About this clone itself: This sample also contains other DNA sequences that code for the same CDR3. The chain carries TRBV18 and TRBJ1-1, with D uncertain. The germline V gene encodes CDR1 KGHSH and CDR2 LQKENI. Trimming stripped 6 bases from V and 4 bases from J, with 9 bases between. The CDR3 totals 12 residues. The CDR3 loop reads CASSPIGTEAFF. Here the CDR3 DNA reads TGTGCCAGCTCCCCGATCGGCACTGAAGCTTTCTTT.

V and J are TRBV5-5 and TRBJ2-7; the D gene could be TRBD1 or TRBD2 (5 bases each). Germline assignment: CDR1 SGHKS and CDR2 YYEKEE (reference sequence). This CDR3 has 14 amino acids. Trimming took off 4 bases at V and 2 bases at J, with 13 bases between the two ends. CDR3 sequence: CASSGGPGPYEQYF. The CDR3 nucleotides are TGTGCCAGCAGCGGGGGACCCGGACCCTACGAGCAGTACTTC.

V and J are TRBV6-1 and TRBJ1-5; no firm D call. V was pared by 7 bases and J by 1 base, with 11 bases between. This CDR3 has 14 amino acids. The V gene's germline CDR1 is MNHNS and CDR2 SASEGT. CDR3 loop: CASTQRPSNQPQHF. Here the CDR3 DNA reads TGTGCCAGCACCCAGAGACCGAGCAATCAGCCCCAGCATTTT.

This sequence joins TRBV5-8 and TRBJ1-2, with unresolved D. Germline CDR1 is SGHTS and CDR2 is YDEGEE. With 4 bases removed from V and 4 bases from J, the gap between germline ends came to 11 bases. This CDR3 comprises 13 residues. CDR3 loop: CASSPSEGYGYTF. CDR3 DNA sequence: TGTGCCAGCAGCCCGAGCGAGGGCTATGGCTACACCTTC.

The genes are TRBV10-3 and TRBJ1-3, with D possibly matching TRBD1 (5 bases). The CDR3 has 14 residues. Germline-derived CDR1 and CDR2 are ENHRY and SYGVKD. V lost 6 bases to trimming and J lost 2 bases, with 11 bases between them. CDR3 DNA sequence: TGTGCCATCAGAGGACAAGTCCCTGGAAACACCATATATTTT. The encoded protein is CAIRGQVPGNTIYF.

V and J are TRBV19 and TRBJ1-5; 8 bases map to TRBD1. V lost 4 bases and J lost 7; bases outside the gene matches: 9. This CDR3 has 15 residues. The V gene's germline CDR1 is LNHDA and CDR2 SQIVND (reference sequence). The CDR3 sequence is CASSRGTGGHQPQHF. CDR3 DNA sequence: TGTGCCAGTAGTAGGGGAACAGGGGGTCACCAGCCCCAGCATTTT.

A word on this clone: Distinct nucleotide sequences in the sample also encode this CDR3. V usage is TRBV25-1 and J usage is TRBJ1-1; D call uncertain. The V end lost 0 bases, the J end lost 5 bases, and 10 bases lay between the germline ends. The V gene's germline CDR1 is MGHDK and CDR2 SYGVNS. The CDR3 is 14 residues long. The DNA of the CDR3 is TGTGCCAGCAGTGAATATCAGGAAGGGACTGAAGCTTTCTTT. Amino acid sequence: CASSEYQEGTEAFF.

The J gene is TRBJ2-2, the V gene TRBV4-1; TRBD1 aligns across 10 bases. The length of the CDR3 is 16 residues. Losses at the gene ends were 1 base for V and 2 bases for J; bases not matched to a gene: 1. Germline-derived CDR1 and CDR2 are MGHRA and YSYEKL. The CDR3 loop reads CASSQGDRGNTGELFF. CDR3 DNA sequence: TGCGCCAGCAGCCAAGGGGACAGGGGCAACACCGGGGAGCTGTTTTTT.

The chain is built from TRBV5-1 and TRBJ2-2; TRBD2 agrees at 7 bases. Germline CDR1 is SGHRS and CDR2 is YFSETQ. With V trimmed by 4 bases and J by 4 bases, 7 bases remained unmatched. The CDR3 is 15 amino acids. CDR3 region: CASSQGLVSTGELFF. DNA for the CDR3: TGCGCCAGCAGCCAAGGACTAGTCAGCACCGGGGAGCTGTTTTTT.

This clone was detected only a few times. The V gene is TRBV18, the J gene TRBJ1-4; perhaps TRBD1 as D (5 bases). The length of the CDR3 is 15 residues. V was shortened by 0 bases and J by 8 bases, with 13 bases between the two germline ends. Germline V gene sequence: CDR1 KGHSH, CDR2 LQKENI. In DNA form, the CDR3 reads TGTGCCAGCTCACCACCGAGTCAGGGTGGGGAAAAACTGTTTTTT. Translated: CASSPPSQGGEKLFF.

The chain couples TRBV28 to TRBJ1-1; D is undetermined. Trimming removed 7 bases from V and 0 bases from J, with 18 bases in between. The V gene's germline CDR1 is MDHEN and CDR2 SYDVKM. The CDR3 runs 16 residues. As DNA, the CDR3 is TGTGCCAGCACCTGGTTCCGAACCAATATGAACACTGAAGCTTTCTTT. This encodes CASTWFRTNMNTEAFF.

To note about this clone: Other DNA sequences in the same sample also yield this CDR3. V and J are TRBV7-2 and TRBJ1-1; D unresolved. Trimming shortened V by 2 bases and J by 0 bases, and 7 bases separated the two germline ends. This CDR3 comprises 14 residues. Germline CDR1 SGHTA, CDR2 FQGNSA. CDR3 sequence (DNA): TGTGCCAGCAGCTTACTGGGGTTGAACACTGAAGCTTTCTTT. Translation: CASSLLGLNTEAFF.

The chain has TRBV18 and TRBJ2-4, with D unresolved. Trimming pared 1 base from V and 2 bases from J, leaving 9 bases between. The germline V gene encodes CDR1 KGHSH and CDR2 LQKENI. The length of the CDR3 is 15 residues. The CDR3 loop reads CASSPLAVPKNIQYF. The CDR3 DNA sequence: TGTGCCAGCTCACCACTGGCGGTTCCCAAAAACATTCAGTACTTC.